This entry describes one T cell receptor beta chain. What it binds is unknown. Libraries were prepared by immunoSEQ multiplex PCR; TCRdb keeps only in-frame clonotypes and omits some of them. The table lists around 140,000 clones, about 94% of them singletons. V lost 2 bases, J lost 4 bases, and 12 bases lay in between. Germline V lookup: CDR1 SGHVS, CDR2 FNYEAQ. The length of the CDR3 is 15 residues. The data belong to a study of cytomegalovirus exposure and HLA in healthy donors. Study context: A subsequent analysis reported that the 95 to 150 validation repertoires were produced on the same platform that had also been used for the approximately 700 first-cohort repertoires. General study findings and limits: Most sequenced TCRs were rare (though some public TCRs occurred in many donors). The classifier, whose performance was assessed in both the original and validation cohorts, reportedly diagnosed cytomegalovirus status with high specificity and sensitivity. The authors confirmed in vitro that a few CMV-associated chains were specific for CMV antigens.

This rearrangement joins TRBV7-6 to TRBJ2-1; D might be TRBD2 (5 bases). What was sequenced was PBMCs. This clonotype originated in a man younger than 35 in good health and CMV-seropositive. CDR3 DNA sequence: TGTGCCAGCAGCTTAAGCAGGAGAGGGTACAATGAGCAGTTCTTC. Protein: CASSLSRRGYNEQFF.